The 18 T cell receptor beta chains reported below all come from one sample, sequenced in a study of post-analysis software for immune sequencing data. Study-wide findings and caveats: Higher frequency in patients than in controls was seen for roughly 5 TRBV segments, with TRBV5-6, TRBV5-1 and TRBV20-1 among them.

These receptors have no known antigen. Unique molecular identifiers tagged the TCR beta cDNA libraries. MiXCR was run by TCRdb on the PCR reads, yielding one entry per CDR3 protein. This table has hundreds of thousands of distinct CDR3 sequences, about 27% appearing once. What was sequenced was blood. The receptors here all came from a girl under 18 with multiple sclerosis.

The rearrangement links TRBV20-1 to TRBJ2-7, with D perhaps matching TRBD1 (5 bases). V lost 3 bases to trimming and J lost 3 bases, with 18 bases between them. This CDR3 has 15 residues. Germline V CDR1 and CDR2: DFQATT, SNEGSKA (reference sequence). In nucleotides, the CDR3 is TGCAGTGCTAGTATACAGGAAGAGCTAAACTACGAGCAGTACTTC. This encodes CSASIQEELNYEQYF.

This clonotype was detected only a few times. V is TRBV4-1 and J is TRBJ2-5, with 9 nucleotides matching TRBD2. In germline, CDR1 is MGHRA, CDR2 YSYEKL. The V gene end was trimmed by 1 base and the J gene end by 2 bases; junction bases not matched to a gene: 2. The CDR3 runs to 15 residues. CDR3 sequence (DNA): TGCGCCAGCAGCCAAGTCGGACTAGCGCAAGAGACCCAGTACTTC. Its translation is CASSQVGLAQETQYF.

This clonotype has more than one count but fewer than ten. The rearrangement joins TRBV11-2 to TRBJ2-1, with 8 bases matching TRBD1. Trimming at V came to 4 bases and at J to 7 bases, leaving 6 bases not matched to a gene. Germline V gene sequence: CDR1 SGHAT, CDR2 FQNNGV. The CDR3 runs 14 residues. CDR3 nucleotide sequence: TGTGCCAGCAGCTCGGACAGGGCTGGTAATGAGCAGTTCTTC. Translated: CASSSDRAGNEQFF.

This clonotype was detected a few times. The chain carries TRBV19 and TRBJ2-3; no reliable D call. CDR1 is LNHDA and CDR2 is SQIVND in the germline V gene (reference sequence). V lost 5 bases, J lost 7 bases, and 13 bases lay in between. CDR3 length equals 13 residues. The CDR3 DNA sequence: TGTGCCAGTAGTTTTGGAACTATAAATACGCAGTATTTT. Translated, it gives CASSFGTINTQYF.

This clonotype came up a few times. The chain joins TRBV27 to TRBJ1-4, with a possible D match to TRBD1 (5 bases). Germline lookup yields CDR1 MNHEY and CDR2 SMNVEV (reference sequence). The V end lost 4 bases, the J end lost 3 bases, and 15 bases lay between the germline ends. The length of the CDR3 is 16 residues. The CDR3 reads CASSWVGQAANEKLFF. The CDR3 DNA is TGTGCCAGCAGTTGGGTAGGACAAGCGGCTAATGAAAAACTGTTTTTT.

The genes are TRBV6-6 and TRBJ2-7; D is unresolved. The CDR3 runs 14 residues. CDR1 and CDR2 (germline): MNHNY, SVGAGI (reference sequence). V was trimmed by 0 bases and J by 1 base, leaving 7 bases between them. CDR3 DNA: TGTGCCAGCAGTTACTCGGGTCCTTCCTACGAGCAGTACTTC. Translation gives CASSYSGPSYEQYF.

This clonotype was counted a few times. This sequence joins TRBV6-5 and TRBJ2-1; 7 bases align to TRBD1. Trimming cost V 2 bases and J 6 bases; bases outside gene matches: 1. CDR1 is MNHEY, CDR2 SVGAGI, per germline. The CDR3 is made up of 13 amino acids. The CDR3 nucleotides read TGTGCCAGCAGTTACGACAGGGTCAATGAGCAGTTCTTC. Translation gives CASSYDRVNEQFF.

The chain combines TRBV5-1 with TRBJ2-3, with no clear D. Trimming removed 0 bases from V and 10 bases from J, with 15 bases in between. Germline V gene sequence: CDR1 SGHRS, CDR2 YFSETQ. The CDR3 is made up of 14 amino acids. This CDR3 reads CASSLVPTELAQYF. The CDR3 bases are TGCGCCAGCAGCTTGGTTCCGACTGAATTGGCGCAGTATTTT.

The J gene is TRBJ1-2, the V gene TRBV3-1; 8 positions match TRBD1. Trimming removed 2 bases from V and 8 bases from J; junction bases left unmatched: 7. From germline, CDR1 is LGHDT and CDR2 YNNKEL (reference sequence). The CDR3 covers 14 residues. This CDR3 reads CASSQNGQGRGYTF. The CDR3 DNA sequence: TGTGCCAGCAGCCAAAACGGACAGGGACGAGGCTACACCTTC.

The chain uses TRBV12-3 or TRBV12-4 and TRBJ2-5, with 12 positions matching TRBD2. Trimming took 8 bases from V and 5 from J; bases not matched to a gene: 6. The length of the CDR3 is 14 residues. The CDR3 here is CASATSGGYETQYF. The CDR3 nucleotides read TGTGCCAGCGCGACTAGCGGGGGATACGAGACCCAGTACTTC.

This clonotype was picked up a small number of times. The V gene is TRBV11-2, the J gene TRBJ2-5; 8 nucleotides agree with TRBD2. Trimming removed 0 bases from V and 5 bases from J; junction bases left unmatched: 8. The CDR3 has 16 amino acids. The V gene's germline CDR1 is SGHAT and CDR2 FQNNGV. CDR3 region: CASSLDQSSGRETQYF. CDR3 DNA sequence: TGTGCCAGCAGCTTAGATCAATCTAGCGGGCGGGAGACCCAGTACTTC.

The V and J genes are TRBV2 and TRBJ2-6; D call uncertain. Trimming cost V 5 bases and J 4 bases, with 21 bases left between them. CDR1 and CDR2 (germline): SNHLY, FYNNEI. This CDR3 is 18 amino acids long. The CDR3 DNA reads TGTGCCAGCAGTTCTGATCCCAACCTAGGCGGCGGGGCCAACGTCCTGACTTTC. Translated, it gives CASSSDPNLGGGANVLTF.

This clonotype has only one observation. One end of the junction fails to match germline, which may point to a read error. The rearrangement uses TRBV20-1 and TRBJ1-5, with D perhaps matching TRBD1 (6 bases). The CDR3 totals 13 residues. Germline CDR1 reads DFQATT; CDR2 reads SNEGSKA (reference sequence). In DNA form, the CDR3 reads TGCAGTGCCAGAGAAGGGGGGAGTCAGCCCCAGCATTTT. Translation: CSAREGGSQPQHF.

This sequence joins TRBV6-5 and TRBJ2-1, with 8 bases lining up with TRBD2. Losses at the gene ends were 5 bases for V and 4 bases for J; bases not matched to a gene: 4. This CDR3 contains 14 residues. Germline V CDR1 and CDR2: MNHEY, SVGAGI. CDR3 coding DNA: TGTGCCAGCAGTCAAGCGGGAGAGTACAATGAGCAGTTCTTC. Protein: CASSQAGEYNEQFF.

This CDR3 reads CSVDWDGSTDTQYF. The CDR3 coding sequence is TGCAGCGTTGATTGGGACGGGAGCACAGATACGCAGTATTTT. The chain joins TRBV29-1 to TRBJ2-3; D is possibly TRBD1 or TRBD2 (5 bases each). Deletions cut 3 bases from V and 0 bases from J, with 10 bases between. This CDR3 contains 14 residues. The V gene's germline CDR1 is SQVTM and CDR2 ANQGSEA.

As regards this clonotype: One end of the junction varies from germline; a read error may be responsible. The J gene is TRBJ2-3, the V gene TRBV12-3 or TRBV12-4; 8 positions agree with TRBD2. The CDR3 length is 15 residues. CDR3 amino acids: CASSYGIAGPDAQYF. The CDR3 DNA sequence: TGTGCCAGCAGTTACGGCATAGCGGGACCAGATGCGCAGTATTTT.

The V and J genes are TRBV14 and TRBJ2-3, with 8 positions matching TRBD2. CDR1 and CDR2 from the germline V gene are SGHDN and FVKESK. J lost 1 base, V lost 1 base, and 13 bases had no gene match. The CDR3 is 19 amino acids. The CDR3 DNA follows: TGTGCCAGCAGCCAAGCCTTTGGCGGGAGGTCATCTGGCACAGATACGCAGTATTTT. Its protein product is CASSQAFGGRSSGTDTQYF. Together with reference TRBV14 and TRBJ2-3, the CDR3 gives the full variable domain: EAGVTQFPSHSVIEKGQTVTLRCDPISGHDNLYWYRRVMGKEIKFLLHFVKESKQDESGMPNNRFLAERTGGTYSTLKVQPAELEDSGVYFCASSQAFGGRSSGTDTQYFGPGTRLTVL.

This clonotype turned up a few times. In DNA form, the CDR3 reads TGCAGCGTTGAGGATAGCGGGAGGCCCGACGAGCAGTTCTTC. Translating it yields CSVEDSGRPDEQFF. The V and J genes are TRBV29-1 and TRBJ2-1, with 10 bases identical to TRBD2. This CDR3 contains 14 residues. V shed 3 bases and J 10 bases; nucleotides not matched to a gene: 9. Germline loops: CDR1 SQVTM, CDR2 ANQGSEA.